The entry below describes one T cell receptor beta chain. V was pared by 8 bases and J by 0 bases, with 11 bases between. The CDR3 length is 13 residues. Looked up from germline, CDR1 is SNHLY and CDR2 is FYNNEI. The data are from a study of blood T cell repertoires in COVID-19. About the study: The analysed material was cDNA or gDNA that came from T cells, B-cell-depleted T cells, or PBMCs.

The table came from immunoSEQ multiplex PCR; TCRdb's copy has only in-frame clones and leaves some out. This sample has 95,000 to 150,000 clones, with 75% to 90% found just once. The receptor was derived from a man in his forties with acute or convalescent COVID-19. Sequencing used peripheral blood. The chain couples TRBV2 to TRBJ2-7; D uncertain. CDR3 sequence: CASEESGSYEQYF. The CDR3 DNA is TGTGCCAGCGAAGAGTCCGGCTCCTACGAGCAGTACTTC.